This T cell receptor beta chain comes out of a study of blood T cell repertoires in COVID-19. Trimming pared 4 bases from V and 5 bases from J, leaving 14 bases between. Germline V lookup: CDR1 MNHEY, CDR2 SVGEGT. The CDR3 is made up of 15 amino acids. The assay was immunoSEQ multiplex PCR, and TCRdb's table has in-frame clones only and misses some. The table includes nearly 95,000 clones, 90% detected once. Source material: peripheral blood. This TCR derives from a human donor with active COVID-19. The donor label of this sample is uncertain. V and J are TRBV6-2 or TRBV6-3 and TRBJ1-4; D not resolved. The CDR3 region has the DNA TGTGCCAGCAGTTCCCCGAGAAGGAGAAATGAAAAACTGTTTTTT. It specifies CASSSPRRRNEKLFF.